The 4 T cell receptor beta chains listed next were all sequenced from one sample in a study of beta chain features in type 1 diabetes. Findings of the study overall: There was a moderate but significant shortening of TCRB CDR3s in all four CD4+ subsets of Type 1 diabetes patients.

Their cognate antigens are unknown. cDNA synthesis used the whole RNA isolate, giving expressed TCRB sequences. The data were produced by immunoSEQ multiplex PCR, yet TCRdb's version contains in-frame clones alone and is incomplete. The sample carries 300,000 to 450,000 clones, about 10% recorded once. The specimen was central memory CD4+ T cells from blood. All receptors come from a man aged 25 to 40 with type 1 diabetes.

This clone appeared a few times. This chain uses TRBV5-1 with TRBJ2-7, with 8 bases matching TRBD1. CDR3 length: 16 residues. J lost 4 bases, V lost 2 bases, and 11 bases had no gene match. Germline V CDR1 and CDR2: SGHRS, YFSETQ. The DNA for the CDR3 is TGCGCCAGCAGCTTAACGACAGGGGTGGAACGGTACGAGCAGTACTTC. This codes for CASSLTTGVERYEQYF.

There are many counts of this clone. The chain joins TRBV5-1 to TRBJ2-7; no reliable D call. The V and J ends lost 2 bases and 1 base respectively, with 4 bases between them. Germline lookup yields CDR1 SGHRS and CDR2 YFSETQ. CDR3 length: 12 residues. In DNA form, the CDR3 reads TGCGCCAGCAGCTTCAATTCCTACGAGCAGTACTTC. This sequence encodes CASSFNSYEQYF. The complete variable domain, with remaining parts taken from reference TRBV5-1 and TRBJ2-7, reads KAGVTQTPRYLIKTRGQQVTLSCSPISGHRSVSWYQQTPGQGLQFLFEYFSETQRNKGNFPGRFSGRQFSNSRSEMNVSTLELGDSALYLCASSFNSYEQYFGPGTRLTVT.

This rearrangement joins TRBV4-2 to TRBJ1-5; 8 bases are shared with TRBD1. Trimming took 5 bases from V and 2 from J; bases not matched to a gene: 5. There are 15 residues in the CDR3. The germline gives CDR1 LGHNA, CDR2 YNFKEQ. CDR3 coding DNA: TGTGCCAGCAGCTTGGAGACAGGGGGCAATCAGCCCCAGCATTTT. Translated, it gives CASSLETGGNQPQHF.

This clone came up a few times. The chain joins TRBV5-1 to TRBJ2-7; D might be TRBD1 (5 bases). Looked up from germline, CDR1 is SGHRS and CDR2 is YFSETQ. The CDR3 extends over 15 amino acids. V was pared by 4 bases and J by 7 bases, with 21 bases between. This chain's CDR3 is CASSLLGAPTGEQYF. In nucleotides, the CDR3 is TGCGCCAGCAGCCTTCTAGGGGCCCCCACGGGTGAGCAGTACTTC.